Following are 20 T cell receptor beta chains from one sample sequenced in a study of T cells in Graves' hyperthyroidism and ophthalmopathy (dated by TCRdb to about 2019). The library was generated by multiplex PCR. Sequencing used an Illumina HiSeq 2000. Amplification of TCR beta CDR3 regions was carried out from RNA transcripts. For the first round of RT-PCR on the TCR CDR3, the HTBI primer set was used together with the Qiagen OneStep RT-PCR kit. The public reads were quality trimmed at Q25 with fastp and then assembled into clones with MiXCR by TCRdb, keeping productive beta chains. Rows with a matching CDR3 protein are joined into one entry that keeps the most common DNA and genes. Present in this sample are around 580,000 distinct CDR3 sequences, approximately 44% of which were seen just once. The top ten hold approximately 7.5% of the sample. Sequencing used peripheral blood or thyroid tissue (not recorded which). The source of these receptors is a young woman with Graves' hyperthyroidism.

For this clonotype: A read error may explain this, as a much larger clone is one base away. V is TRBV20-1 and J is TRBJ2-2; TRBD1 aligns across 8 bases. CDR1 is DFQATT and CDR2 is SNEGSKA in the germline V gene (reference sequence). This CDR3 has 13 amino acids. The CDR3 here is CSARDRPTRELFF. The DNA for the CDR3 is TGCAGTGCGAGGGACAGGCCCACCCGGGAGCTGTTTTTT.

The rearrangement links TRBV7-8 to TRBJ2-7; 8 nucleotides align to TRBD2. The trim removed 5 bases at V and 3 bases at J, leaving 6 bases unmatched. CDR3 length equals 14 residues. Germline V gene data show CDR1 as SGHVS and CDR2 as FQNEAQ. CDR3 sequence reads: CASSPTSGNYEQYF. CDR3 bases: TGTGCCAGCAGCCCTACTAGCGGTAACTACGAGCAGTACTTC.

This chain uses TRBV12-3 or TRBV12-4 with TRBJ2-7, with 8 positions matching TRBD2. V was clipped by 9 bases and J by 1 base; unmatched bases: 8. This CDR3 is 14 amino acids long. Here the CDR3 reads CASQEGLGSYEQYF. The CDR3 coding sequence is TGTGCCAGTCAAGAGGGACTAGGGTCCTACGAGCAGTACTTC.

At least ten counts were recorded for this clonotype. The V and J genes are TRBV4-3 and TRBJ1-3; TRBD1 is a possible D gene (5 bases). The CDR3 extends over 15 amino acids. CDR1 and CDR2 (germline): LGHNA, YSLEER. The V end was cut by 0 bases, the J end by 5 bases, with 11 bases between. The CDR3 DNA follows: TGCGCCAGCAGCCAAGATAACGGGGGTAGAAACACCATATATTTT. It translates to CASSQDNGGRNTIYF.

The sample holds many counts of this clonotype. The gene calls are TRBV6-5 and TRBJ1-1; 8 bases map to TRBD1. V gave up 2 bases and J gave up 5 bases; unmatched junction bases: 7. The CDR3 totals 15 residues. From germline, CDR1 is MNHEY and CDR2 SVGAGI. The CDR3 nucleotides are TGTGCCAGCAGTTACACTACAGGGGGACGAACTGAAGCTTTCTTT. This encodes CASSYTTGGRTEAFF.

This clonotype was recorded many times. The chain links TRBV19 to TRBJ2-5; weak D call: TRBD1 (6 bases). V gave up 6 bases and J gave up 5 bases, with 13 bases separating them. The CDR3 loop spans 13 amino acids. CDR1 LNHDA and CDR2 SQIVND come from the germline V gene (reference sequence). CDR3: CASSGQPSETQYF. The CDR3 DNA is TGTGCCAGTAGCGGACAGCCTTCGGAGACCCAGTACTTC.

As for this clonotype: Relative to the germline gene, one junction end is altered; a read error may explain this. V gene TRBV7-9 combines with J gene TRBJ1-2; TRBD1 matches at 8 bases. Per germline, CDR1 SEHNR and CDR2 FQNEAQ (reference sequence). CDR3 length: 16 residues. The DNA for the CDR3 is TGTGCCAGCAGCTTGGGGGGGACAGGTGTCCCGAATGGCAACACCTTC. Translating gives CASSLGGTGVPNGNTF.

There are many counts of this clonotype. The CDR3 nucleotides are TGTGCCAGCAAACCACGGGGTGGGACTTCTAGCTCCTACGAGCAGTACTTC. The encoded protein is CASKPRGGTSSSYEQYF. J is TRBJ2-7 and V is TRBV2, with a tentative D call TRBD2 (6 bases). Germline V gene sequence: CDR1 SNHLY, CDR2 FYNNEI. The CDR3 is 17 residues long. Trimming stripped 7 bases from V and 0 bases from J, with 22 bases between.

Comments on this clonotype: At one end the junction does not follow the germline gene, possibly because of a read error. The chain links TRBV19 to TRBJ2-1; perhaps TRBD1 as D (6 bases). The CDR3 is 14 residues long. The germline gives CDR1 LNHDA, CDR2 SQIVND (reference sequence). The CDR3 sequence is CASSMQGSFAEEFF. The CDR3 coding sequence is TGTGCCAGTAGTATGCAGGGGTCATTCGCTGAGGAGTTCTTC. Using reference TRBV19 and TRBJ2-1 for the parts outside the CDR3, the full variable domain is DGGITQSPKYLFRKEGQNVTLSCEQNLNHDAMYWYRQDPGQGLRLIYYSQIVNDFQKGDIAEGYSVSREKKESFPLTVTSAQKNPTAFYLCASSMQGSFAEEFFGPGTRLTVL.

In its sample, this clonotype was seen many times. The chain has TRBV6-5 and TRBJ1-5; TRBD1 is a possible D gene (6 bases). With 5 bases removed from V and 3 bases from J, the gap between germline ends came to 14 bases. This CDR3 is built from 15 residues. Germline CDR1 reads MNHEY; CDR2 reads SVGAGI. CDR3 in amino acids: CASSVSTGLNQPQHF. CDR3 nucleotide sequence: TGTGCCAGCAGTGTTTCGACAGGCCTCAATCAGCCCCAGCATTTT.

This chain links TRBV7-9 with TRBJ2-5, with 14 bases fitting TRBD2. V lost 4 bases to trimming and J lost 10 bases; unmatched junction nucleotides: 8. This CDR3 is built from 15 residues. The germline V gene encodes CDR1 SEHNR and CDR2 FQNEAQ (reference sequence). The CDR3 sequence is CASSSTGLAGVVQYF. In DNA, the CDR3 is TGTGCCAGCAGCTCTACGGGACTAGCGGGAGTTGTCCAGTACTTC.

A word on this clonotype: It is unclear where the CDR3 begins or ends on the DNA, so no DNA is shown, and the CDR3 is as TCRdb lists it. The J gene is TRBJ2-5, the V gene TRBV2; the D call TRBD2 from the table was never checked on the DNA. Ends included, the CDR3 has 19 residues. The germline V gene encodes CDR1 SNHLY and CDR2 FYNNEI. The CDR3 here is CASTGRAEKLFFGSGTQYF.

This clonotype has at least ten counts. V gene TRBV20-1 combines with J gene TRBJ1-1; D is unclear. This CDR3 is built from 16 residues. The ends were cut back, 3 bases at V and 2 bases at J, with 19 bases in the middle. Germline values: CDR1 DFQATT, CDR2 SNEGSKA (reference sequence). CDR3: CSASGSGQDFNTEAFF. In DNA form, the CDR3 reads TGCAGTGCTAGTGGCTCGGGTCAGGACTTCAACACTGAAGCTTTCTTT.

The rearrangement joins TRBV5-6 to TRBJ2-7; D might be TRBD2 (5 bases). Germline V gives CDR1 SGHDT, CDR2 YYEEEE. This CDR3 comprises 15 residues. V was trimmed by 4 bases and J by 6 bases, leaving 20 bases between them. The CDR3 region has the DNA TGTGCCAGCAGCCCGGCCGGTAGCGCTCGCCGCGAGCAGTACTTC. This gives the protein CASSPAGSARREQYF.

Ten or more counts support this clonotype. V is TRBV5-1 and J is TRBJ2-7; TRBD2 matches at 10 bases. The CDR3 runs 15 residues. Trimming removed 2 bases from V and 2 bases from J; junction bases left unmatched: 4. Looked up from germline, CDR1 is SGHRS and CDR2 is YFSETQ. CDR3: CASSFGAGGPYEQYF. CDR3 nucleotides: TGCGCCAGCAGCTTTGGAGCGGGAGGGCCCTACGAGCAGTACTTC.

The chain joins TRBV20-1 to TRBJ2-7, with 12 bases aligning to TRBD2. Germline values: CDR1 DFQATT, CDR2 SNEGSKA (reference sequence). The CDR3 sequence is 13 residues long. Trimming at V came to 7 bases and at J to 4 bases, leaving 5 bases not matched to a gene. In nucleotides, the CDR3 is TGCAGTGGCCGGACTAGCGGGAATTACGAGCAGTACTTC. It translates to CSGRTSGNYEQYF.

The CDR3 loop is CAISLGDRGIQETQYF. The DNA of the CDR3 is TGTGCCATCAGCTTAGGGGACAGGGGCATTCAAGAGACCCAGTACTTC. The chain has TRBV10-3 and TRBJ2-5, with TRBD1 matching over 10 bases. The V and J ends lost 6 bases and 2 bases, in that order; junction bases with no gene match: 9. The germline V gene has CDR1 ENHRY and CDR2 SYGVKD. The CDR3 length is 16 residues.

Note on this clonotype: This may stem from a read error, because a much larger clone lies one nucleotide away. As the CDR3 is not closed by the conserved phenylalanine or tryptophan, this likely results from a read error. The chain employs TRBV7-2 and TRBJ1-1; D may be TRBD1 (6 bases). The V gene's germline CDR1 is SGHTA and CDR2 FQGNSA. The CDR3 is 14 amino acids. The V and J ends lost 5 bases and 0 bases respectively, with 10 bases between them. DNA for the CDR3: TGTGCCAGCAGCCAGGGACATATGAACACTGAAGCTTTCTCT. Amino acids: CASSQGHMNTEAFS.

The CDR3 region has the DNA TGCAGCGGGGTGGGACATAGCAATCAGCCCCAGCATTTT. This encodes CSGVGHSNQPQHF. The chain recombines TRBV29-1 with TRBJ1-5; maybe TRBD1 (6 bases). The CDR3 is 13 residues long. Germline-derived CDR1 and CDR2 are SQVTM and ANQGSEA. Between the trimmed V and J ends, which lost 7 bases and 0 bases, there was a span of 10 bases.

The V and J genes are TRBV7-2 and TRBJ2-7; 8 bases match TRBD1. Germline values: CDR1 SGHTA, CDR2 FQGNSA. J was trimmed by 4 bases and V by 9 bases; bases with no gene match: 8. This CDR3 comprises 13 residues. The CDR3, as DNA: TGTGCCAGTGGAGGGGACAGGATATACGAGCAGTACTTC. Residues: CASGGDRIYEQYF.